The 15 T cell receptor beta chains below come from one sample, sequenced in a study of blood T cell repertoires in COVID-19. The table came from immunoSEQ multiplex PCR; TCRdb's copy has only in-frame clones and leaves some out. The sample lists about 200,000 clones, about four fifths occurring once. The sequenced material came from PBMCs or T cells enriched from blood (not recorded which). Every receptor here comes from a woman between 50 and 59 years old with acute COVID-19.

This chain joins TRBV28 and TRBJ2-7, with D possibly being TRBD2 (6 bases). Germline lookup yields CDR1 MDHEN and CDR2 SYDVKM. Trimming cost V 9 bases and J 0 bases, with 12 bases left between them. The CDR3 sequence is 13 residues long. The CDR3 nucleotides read TGTGCCAGTAAACCGGGGGACTCCTACGAGCAGTACTTC. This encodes CASKPGDSYEQYF.

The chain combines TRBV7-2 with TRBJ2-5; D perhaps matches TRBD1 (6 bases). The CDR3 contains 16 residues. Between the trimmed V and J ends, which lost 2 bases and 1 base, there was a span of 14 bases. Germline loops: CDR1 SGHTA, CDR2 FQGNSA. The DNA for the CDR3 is TGTGCCAGCAGCTTACAGGGGATCCGAGCCCAAGAGACCCAGTACTTC. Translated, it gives CASSLQGIRAQETQYF. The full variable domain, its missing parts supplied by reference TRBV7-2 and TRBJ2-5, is GAGVSQSPSNKVTEKGKDVELRCDPISGHTALYWYRQSLGQGLEFLIYFQGNSAPDKSGLPSDRFSAERTGGSVSTLTIQRTQQEDSAVYLCASSLQGIRAQETQYFGPGTRLLVL.

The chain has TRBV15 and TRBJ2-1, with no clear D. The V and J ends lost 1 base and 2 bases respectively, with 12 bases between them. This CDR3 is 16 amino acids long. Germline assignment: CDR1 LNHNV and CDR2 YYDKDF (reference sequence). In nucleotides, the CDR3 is TGTGCCACCAGCAGAGTTAAGAACATCCCCTACAATGAGCAGTTCTTC. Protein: CATSRVKNIPYNEQFF.

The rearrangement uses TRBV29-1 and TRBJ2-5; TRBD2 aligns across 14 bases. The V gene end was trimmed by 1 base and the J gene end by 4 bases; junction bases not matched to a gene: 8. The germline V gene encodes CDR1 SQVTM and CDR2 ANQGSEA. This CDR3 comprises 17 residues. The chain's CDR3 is CSVEGLAGGGAGETQYF. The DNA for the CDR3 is TGCAGCGTTGAAGGACTAGCGGGAGGGGGGGCTGGAGAGACCCAGTACTTC.

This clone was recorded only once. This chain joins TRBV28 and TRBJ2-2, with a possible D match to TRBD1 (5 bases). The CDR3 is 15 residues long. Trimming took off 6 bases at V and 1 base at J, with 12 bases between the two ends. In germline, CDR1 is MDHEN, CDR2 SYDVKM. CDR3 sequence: CASRLDRLNTGELFF. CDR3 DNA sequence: TGTGCCAGCAGACTCGACAGACTGAACACCGGGGAGCTGTTTTTT.

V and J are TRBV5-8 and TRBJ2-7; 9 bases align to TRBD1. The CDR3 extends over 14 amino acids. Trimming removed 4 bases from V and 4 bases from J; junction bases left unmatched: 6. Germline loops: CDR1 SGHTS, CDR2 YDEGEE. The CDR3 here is CASSTGTGPYEQYF. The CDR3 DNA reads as TGTGCCAGCAGCACCGGGACAGGGCCGTACGAGCAGTACTTC. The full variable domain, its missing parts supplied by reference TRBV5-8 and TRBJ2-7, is EAGVTQSPTHLIKTRGQQATLRCSPISGHTSVYWYQQALGLGLQFLLWYDEGEERNRGNFPPRFSGRQFPNYSSELNVNALELEDSALYLCASSTGTGPYEQYFGPGTRLTVT.

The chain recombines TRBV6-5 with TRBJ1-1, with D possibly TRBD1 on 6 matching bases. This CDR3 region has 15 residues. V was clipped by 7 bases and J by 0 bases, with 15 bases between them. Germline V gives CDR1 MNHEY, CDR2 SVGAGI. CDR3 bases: TGTGCCAGCACCACAGGGCTTAACTTGAACACTGAAGCTTTCTTT. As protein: CASTTGLNLNTEAFF.

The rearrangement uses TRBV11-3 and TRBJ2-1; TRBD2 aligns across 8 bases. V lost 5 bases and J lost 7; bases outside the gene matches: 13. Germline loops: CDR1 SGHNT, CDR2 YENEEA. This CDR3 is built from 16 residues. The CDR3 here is CASSPQRGRSSNEQFF. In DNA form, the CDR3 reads TGTGCCAGCAGCCCGCAGCGGGGGAGAAGTTCAAATGAGCAGTTCTTC. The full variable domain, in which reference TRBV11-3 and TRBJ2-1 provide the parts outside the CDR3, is EAGVVQSPRYKIIEKKQPVAFWCNPISGHNTLYWYLQNLGQGPELLIRYENEEAVDDSQLPKDRFSAERLKGVDSTLKIQPAELGDSAVYLCASSPQRGRSSNEQFFGPGTRLTVL.

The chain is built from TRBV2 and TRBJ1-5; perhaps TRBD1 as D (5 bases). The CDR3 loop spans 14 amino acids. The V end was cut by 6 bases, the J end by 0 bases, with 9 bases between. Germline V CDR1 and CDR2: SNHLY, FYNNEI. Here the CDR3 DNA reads TGTGCCAGCAGGTCAGGGATTAGCAATCAGCCCCAGCATTTT. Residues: CASRSGISNQPQHF.

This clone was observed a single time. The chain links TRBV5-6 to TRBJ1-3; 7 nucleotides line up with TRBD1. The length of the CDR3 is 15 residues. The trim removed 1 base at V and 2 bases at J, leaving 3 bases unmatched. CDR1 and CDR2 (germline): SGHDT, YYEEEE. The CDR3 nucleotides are TGTGCCAGCAGCTTGACAGGGGTGACTGGAAACACCATATATTTT. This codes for CASSLTGVTGNTIYF.

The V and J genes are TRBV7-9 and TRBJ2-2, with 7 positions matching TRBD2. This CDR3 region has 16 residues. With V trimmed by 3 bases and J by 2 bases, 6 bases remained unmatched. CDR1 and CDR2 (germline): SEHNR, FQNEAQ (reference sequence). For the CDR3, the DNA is TGTGCCAGCAGCTTTAGATCGGGGGGAAACACCGGGGAGCTGTTTTTT. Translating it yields CASSFRSGGNTGELFF.

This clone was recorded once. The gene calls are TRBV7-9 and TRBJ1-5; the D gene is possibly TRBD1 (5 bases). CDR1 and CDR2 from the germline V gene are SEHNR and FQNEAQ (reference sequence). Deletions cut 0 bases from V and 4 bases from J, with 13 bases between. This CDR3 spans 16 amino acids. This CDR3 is CASSLAPLGGNQPQHF. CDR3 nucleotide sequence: TGTGCCAGCAGCTTAGCCCCGTTGGGGGGGAATCAGCCCCAGCATTTT.

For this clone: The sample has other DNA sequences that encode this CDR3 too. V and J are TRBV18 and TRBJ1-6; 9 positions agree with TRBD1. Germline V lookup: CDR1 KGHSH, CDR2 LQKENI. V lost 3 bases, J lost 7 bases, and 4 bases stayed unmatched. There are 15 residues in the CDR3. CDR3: CASSPTGGYNSPLHF. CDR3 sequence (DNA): TGTGCCAGCTCACCTACAGGGGGCTACAATTCACCCCTCCACTTT.

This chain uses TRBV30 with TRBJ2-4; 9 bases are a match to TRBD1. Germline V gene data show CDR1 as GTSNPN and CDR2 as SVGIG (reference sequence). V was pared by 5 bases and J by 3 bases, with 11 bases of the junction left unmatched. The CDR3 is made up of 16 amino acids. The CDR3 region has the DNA TGTGCCTGGCGTGACGGACAGGGGATTGGCAAAAACATTCAGTACTTC. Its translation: CAWRDGQGIGKNIQYF.

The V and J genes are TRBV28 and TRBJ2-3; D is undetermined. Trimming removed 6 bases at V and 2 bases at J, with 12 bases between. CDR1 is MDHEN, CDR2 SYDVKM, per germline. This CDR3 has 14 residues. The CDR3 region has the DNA TGTGCCAGCAGATTGCGGCCCTCCACAGATACGCAGTATTTT. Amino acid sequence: CASRLRPSTDTQYF.